Each of the 31 T cell receptor beta chains below was sequenced from the same sample in a study of graft-versus-host responses after intestinal transplantation. No antigen is known for these receptors. Here immunoSEQ multiplex PCR was the method, and the copy in TCRdb shows in-frame clones only, minus some. The sample records approximately 70,000 clones, 89% being singletons. Sequencing was performed on unstimulated CD8+ T cells sorted from spleen or lymph node cells, taken before intestinal transplant. These receptors originate from a human donor who received an intestinal transplant.

The V call is TRBV11-2, the J call TRBJ2-7; 8 nucleotides line up with TRBD2. CDR3 length: 18 residues. Per the germline V gene, CDR1 is SGHAT and CDR2 is FQNNGV. Trimming took 3 bases from V and 0 from J; bases not matched to a gene: 13. CDR3 in amino acids: CASSFRTGREVTSYEQYF. As DNA, the CDR3 is TGTGCCAGCAGCTTCCGGACTGGGCGGGAGGTCACCTCCTACGAGCAGTACTTC.

The chain employs TRBV5-1 and TRBJ2-1; D might be TRBD2 (5 bases). Germline V gene sequence: CDR1 SGHRS, CDR2 YFSETQ. Trimming stripped 0 bases from V and 0 bases from J, with 7 bases between. The CDR3 covers 15 residues. The CDR3 region has the DNA TGCGCCAGCAGCTTGGCGGGGAGCTCCTACAATGAGCAGTTCTTC. Protein sequence: CASSLAGSSYNEQFF.

V usage is TRBV6-6 and J usage is TRBJ2-7, with D perhaps matching TRBD1 (5 bases). Trimming took off 2 bases at V and 0 bases at J, with 14 bases between the two ends. Germline CDR1 is MNHNY and CDR2 is SVGAGI (reference sequence). CDR3 length: 16 residues. The CDR3 sequence is CASSYIPTGSSYEQYF. CDR3 DNA: TGTGCCAGCAGTTACATTCCCACAGGTTCCTCCTACGAGCAGTACTTC.

The J gene is TRBJ2-4, the V gene TRBV27, with a possible D match to TRBD2 (5 bases). The germline V and J ends were trimmed by 6 bases and 7 bases, with 13 bases remaining between them. Looked up from germline, CDR1 is MNHEY and CDR2 is SMNVEV (reference sequence). The CDR3 sequence is 13 residues long. CDR3 nucleotide sequence: TGTGCCAGCAGCCTCGGACTGGGGAACATTCAGTACTTC. Translated, it gives CASSLGLGNIQYF.

This rearrangement joins TRBV5-6 to TRBJ2-7; weak D call: TRBD1 (5 bases). There are 13 residues in the CDR3. Germline CDR1 reads SGHDT; CDR2 reads YYEEEE. V lost 4 bases, J lost 2 bases, and 10 bases lay in between. The CDR3 region is CASSPGPTYEQYF. DNA of the CDR3: TGTGCCAGCAGCCCAGGGCCGACCTACGAGCAGTACTTC.

This clone was detected only once. The rearrangement links TRBV5-1 to TRBJ2-7; 8 bases align to TRBD1. The V gene's germline CDR1 is SGHRS and CDR2 YFSETQ. The CDR3 is 14 residues long. The trim removed 0 bases at V and 4 bases at J, leaving 3 bases unmatched. The CDR3 DNA sequence: TGCGCCAGCAGCTTGGGGGGACAGGCATACGAGCAGTACTTC. It codes for CASSLGGQAYEQYF.

V and J are TRBV13 and TRBJ2-7; weak D call: TRBD1 (7 bases). Germline CDR1 reads PRHDT; CDR2 reads FYEKMQ (reference sequence). The ends were cut back, 4 bases at V and 5 bases at J, with 15 bases in the middle. The CDR3 is 14 amino acids. CDR3 loop: CASSWAGGRHEQYF. The CDR3 bases are TGTGCCAGCAGCTGGGCAGGGGGGCGCCACGAGCAGTACTTC.

V gene TRBV27 combines with J gene TRBJ2-7, with D uncertain. Per the germline V gene, CDR1 is MNHEY and CDR2 is SMNVEV (reference sequence). Deletions cut 6 bases from V and 6 bases from J, with 6 bases between. The CDR3 is 10 residues long. CDR3 DNA: TGTGCCAGCAGGCCGCGCGAGCAGTACTTC. As protein: CASRPREQYF.

The genes are TRBV4-1 and TRBJ1-5, with D perhaps matching TRBD1 (5 bases). The length of the CDR3 is 15 residues. Trimming took 0 bases from V and 7 from J, leaving 13 bases between them. Germline V gene data show CDR1 as MGHRA and CDR2 as YSYEKL. The CDR3 protein is CASSQDMWPGQPQHF. Here the CDR3 DNA reads TGCGCCAGCAGCCAAGATATGTGGCCAGGGCAGCCCCAGCATTTT.

This sequence joins TRBV27 and TRBJ2-3, with 8 bases fitting TRBD2. CDR3 size: 15 residues. V was pared by 7 bases and J by 0 bases, with 6 bases of the junction left unmatched. Germline V gene sequence: CDR1 MNHEY, CDR2 SMNVEV (reference sequence). CDR3 sequence: CASTWAGGSTDTQYF. The CDR3 DNA follows: TGTGCCAGCACTTGGGCGGGGGGAAGCACAGATACGCAGTATTTT.

The chain is built from TRBV27 and TRBJ2-2, with D tentatively TRBD2 (5 bases). This CDR3 is built from 15 residues. V was shortened by 5 bases and J by 4 bases, with 14 bases between the two germline ends. Germline V gene data show CDR1 as MNHEY and CDR2 as SMNVEV (reference sequence). CDR3 in DNA: TGTGCCAGCAGTCTCCGGGAAATTGGCACCGGGGAGCTGTTTTTT. It encodes CASSLREIGTGELFF.

V and J are TRBV5-4 and TRBJ2-3; 8 bases match TRBD2. V lost 4 bases to trimming and J lost 9 bases; unmatched junction nucleotides: 7. The CDR3 totals 13 residues. From germline, CDR1 is SGHNT and CDR2 YYREEE (reference sequence). This CDR3 reads CASSRRGGLTQYF. CDR3 in DNA: TGTGCCAGCAGCCGACGGGGGGGGTTGACGCAGTATTTT.

The rearrangement uses TRBV28 and TRBJ2-3, with D maybe TRBD2 (6 bases). V gave up 0 bases and J gave up 2 bases, with 12 bases separating them. The germline gives CDR1 MDHEN, CDR2 SYDVKM. The CDR3 runs to 16 residues. The CDR3 DNA reads as TGTGCCAGCAGTTTATGGGCAGGCGGGGACACAGATACGCAGTATTTT. This translates into CASSLWAGGDTDTQYF. Full variable domain (missing parts from reference TRBV28 and TRBJ2-3): DVKVTQSSRYLVKRTGEKVFLECVQDMDHENMFWYRQDPGLGLRLIYFSYDVKMKEKGDIPEGYSVSREKKERFSLILESASTNQTSMYLCASSLWAGGDTDTQYFGPGTRLTVL.

V and J are TRBV2 and TRBJ1-4, with D perhaps TRBD1 (5 bases). The CDR3 contains 14 residues. V was pared by 5 bases and J by 8 bases, with 15 bases between. Germline V gene sequence: CDR1 SNHLY, CDR2 FYNNEI. In DNA, the CDR3 is TGTGCCAGCAGTAAAGACGGGGGTGGAGAAAAACTGTTTTTT. Translated, it gives CASSKDGGGEKLFF. The full variable domain, its missing parts supplied by reference TRBV2 and TRBJ1-4, is EPEVTQTPSHQVTQMGQEVILRCVPISNHLYFYWYRQILGQKVEFLVSFYNNEISEKSEIFDDQFSVERPDGSNFTLKIRSTKLEDSAMYFCASSKDGGGEKLFFGSGTQLSVL.

The V and J genes are TRBV28 and TRBJ2-7; TRBD2 agrees at 9 bases. CDR3 length: 14 amino acids. Germline V gene lookup returns CDR1 MDHEN and CDR2 SYDVKM. The junction had 5 bases not matched to a gene; V was cut back by 7 bases and J by 1 base. CDR3: CASTRLAGSYEQYF. As DNA, the CDR3 is TGTGCCAGCACACGGCTAGCGGGATCCTACGAGCAGTACTTC.

The rearrangement joins TRBV29-1 to TRBJ2-1, with D unresolved. CDR1 is SQVTM and CDR2 is ANQGSEA in the germline V gene. The V gene lost 3 bases and the J gene lost 7 bases, with 16 bases spanning the gap. The CDR3 loop spans 14 amino acids. The CDR3 is CSVDGQDSRNEQFF. Here the CDR3 DNA reads TGCAGCGTTGACGGCCAGGATAGTAGAAATGAGCAGTTCTTC.

This chain joins TRBV5-4 and TRBJ2-3, with TRBD2 matching over 8 bases. The junction had 9 bases not matched to a gene; V was cut back by 0 bases and J by 6 bases. The CDR3 extends over 16 amino acids. From germline, CDR1 is SGHNT and CDR2 YYREEE (reference sequence). The CDR3 spells CASSLAGGGVTDTQYF. The DNA of the CDR3 is TGTGCCAGCAGCTTGGCCGGGGGGGGAGTCACCGATACGCAGTATTTT.

The chain is built from TRBV4-1 and TRBJ1-5; TRBD1 is a possible D gene (5 bases). Germline values: CDR1 MGHRA, CDR2 YSYEKL. The V gene lost 0 bases and the J gene lost 2 bases, with 17 bases spanning the gap. The CDR3 runs to 18 residues. This CDR3 is CASSQDLGAPLGNQPQHF. CDR3 nucleotide sequence: TGCGCCAGCAGCCAAGATCTAGGGGCACCTTTGGGCAATCAGCCCCAGCATTTT.

The chain is built from TRBV5-1 and TRBJ1-1; D unclear. Trimming took 5 bases from V and 0 from J, leaving 5 bases between them. Germline CDR1 reads SGHRS; CDR2 reads YFSETQ. CDR3 length: 12 amino acids. The CDR3 bases are TGCGCCAGCAGAGGAGTGAACACTGAAGCTTTCTTT. It is translated as CASRGVNTEAFF.

This clone was found a few times. This chain links TRBV2 with TRBJ2-1; D possibly corresponds to TRBD1 (5 bases). Deletions cut 8 bases from V and 3 bases from J, with 11 bases between. Germline V lookup: CDR1 SNHLY, CDR2 FYNNEI. CDR3 length equals 13 residues. The CDR3 is CASYQGGYNEQFF. The CDR3 DNA follows: TGTGCCAGCTACCAGGGCGGCTACAATGAGCAGTTCTTC. Looking up the rest from reference TRBV2 and TRBJ2-1 gives the full variable domain: EPEVTQTPSHQVTQMGQEVILRCVPISNHLYFYWYRQILGQKVEFLVSFYNNEISEKSEIFDDQFSVERPDGSNFTLKIRSTKLEDSAMYFCASYQGGYNEQFFGPGTRLTVL.

The chain uses TRBV5-1 and TRBJ1-2; perhaps TRBD1 as D (5 bases). The germline gives CDR1 SGHRS, CDR2 YFSETQ. This CDR3 comprises 15 residues. The ends were cut back, 3 bases at V and 1 base at J, with 13 bases in the middle. The CDR3 sequence is CASSSLTEDNYGYTF. CDR3 DNA sequence: TGCGCCAGCAGCTCTCTGACAGAAGATAACTATGGCTACACCTTC.

This rearrangement joins TRBV5-4 to TRBJ2-3; 10 nucleotides align to TRBD2. Looked up from germline, CDR1 is SGHNT and CDR2 is YYREEE (reference sequence). The CDR3 has 16 residues. The trim removed 7 bases at V and 4 bases at J, leaving 12 bases unmatched. The CDR3 is CASSTIPGLASDTQYF. The CDR3 region has the DNA TGTGCCAGCTCCACAATACCGGGACTAGCGTCAGATACGCAGTATTTT.

V and J are TRBV7-6 and TRBJ2-1, with TRBD2 as a possible D gene (5 bases). Trimming removed 8 bases at V and 8 bases at J, with 19 bases between. The CDR3 loop spans 14 amino acids. Per germline, CDR1 SGHVS and CDR2 FNYEAQ. In DNA form, the CDR3 reads TGTGCCAGCCGGGTTAGCGCAAATGAGGATGAGCAGTTCTTC. It is translated as CASRVSANEDEQFF.

The rearrangement joins TRBV7-8 to TRBJ2-7; possibly TRBD2 for D (5 bases). The CDR3 is 15 amino acids. Germline V CDR1 and CDR2: SGHVS, FQNEAQ. Trimming removed 3 bases at V and 2 bases at J, with 14 bases between. CDR3 residues: CASSLLPSITYEQYF. CDR3 DNA sequence: TGTGCCAGCAGCTTGTTGCCTAGCATCACCTACGAGCAGTACTTC.

This chain joins TRBV30 and TRBJ2-7, with D maybe TRBD2 (5 bases). Germline V gene sequence: CDR1 GTSNPN, CDR2 SVGIG (reference sequence). Trimming removed 5 bases from V and 2 bases from J, with 19 bases in between. The CDR3 has 15 residues. The CDR3 reads CAWGMDWTGTYEQYF. In nucleotides, the CDR3 is TGTGCCTGGGGAATGGACTGGACGGGAACCTACGAGCAGTACTTC.

In its sample, this clone was seen once. The rearrangement joins TRBV28 to TRBJ1-5, with 9 bases fitting TRBD1. J lost 2 bases, V lost 5 bases, and 7 bases had no gene match. The CDR3 is 16 amino acids. The germline V gene encodes CDR1 MDHEN and CDR2 SYDVKM. The CDR3 sequence is CASSPTGGIGNQPQHF. The DNA for the CDR3 is TGTGCCAGCAGTCCGACAGGGGGGATTGGCAATCAGCCCCAGCATTTT. Looking up the rest from reference TRBV28 and TRBJ1-5 gives the full variable domain: DVKVTQSSRYLVKRTGEKVFLECVQDMDHENMFWYRQDPGLGLRLIYFSYDVKMKEKGDIPEGYSVSREKKERFSLILESASTNQTSMYLCASSPTGGIGNQPQHFGDGTRLSIL.

The chain couples TRBV19 to TRBJ2-3; D unresolved. Germline V gives CDR1 LNHDA, CDR2 SQIVND (reference sequence). CDR3 size: 13 residues. The germline V and J ends were trimmed by 3 bases and 6 bases, with 10 bases remaining between them. CDR3 in amino acids: CASSMVPRDTQYF. Here the CDR3 DNA reads TGTGCCAGTAGTATGGTGCCGCGGGATACGCAGTATTTT.

The V gene is TRBV9, the J gene TRBJ2-3; TRBD2 is a possible D gene (6 bases). CDR3 length: 15 amino acids. Looked up from germline, CDR1 is SGDLS and CDR2 is YYNGEE. V was trimmed by 9 bases and J by 4 bases, leaving 21 bases between them. The CDR3 DNA reads TGTGCCACACCCCTCCGGGACTCCAGGGCAGATACGCAGTATTTT. Its translation is CATPLRDSRADTQYF.

The CDR3 loop reads CASRQTGQGNIQYF. CDR3 sequence (DNA): TGTGCCAGCAGACAAACGGGCCAGGGGAACATTCAGTACTTC. The V call is TRBV28, the J call TRBJ2-4, with D tentatively TRBD1 (6 bases). Between the trimmed V and J ends, which lost 6 bases and 7 bases, there was a span of 16 bases. CDR1 and CDR2 from the germline V gene are MDHEN and SYDVKM. This CDR3 is built from 14 residues.

The rearrangement uses TRBV4-1 and TRBJ2-7; D unresolved. From germline, CDR1 is MGHRA and CDR2 YSYEKL. Trimming took 0 bases from V and 3 from J, leaving 12 bases between them. CDR3 length: 15 residues. In nucleotides, the CDR3 is TGCGCCAGCAGCCAAGACGATTCCCGACACTACGAGCAGTACTTC. Translating it yields CASSQDDSRHYEQYF.

The chain uses TRBV6-1 and TRBJ2-7; TRBD1 might be the D (6 bases). Germline values: CDR1 MNHNS, CDR2 SASEGT. Trimming stripped 2 bases from V and 0 bases from J, with 14 bases between. This CDR3 has 16 residues. The CDR3 coding sequence is TGTGCCAGCAGTGAATACAGGGTAGGGAGCTCCTACGAGCAGTACTTC. Translating gives CASSEYRVGSSYEQYF.